This TCR beta chain emerged from a study of cytomegalovirus exposure and HLA in healthy donors. Study results and limitations: One variant, a missense change in DCLRE1C, was linked in a later analysis to TCR beta V- and J-gene trimming.

Looked up from germline, CDR1 is KGHSH and CDR2 is LQKENI. V gave up 2 bases and J gave up 7 bases, with 6 bases separating them. The CDR3 has 12 residues. The PCR was carried out with 60 Vbeta primers and 13 Jbeta primers. The data were produced by immunoSEQ multiplex PCR, yet TCRdb's version contains in-frame clones alone and is incomplete. The sample carries under 200,000 clones, about 70% recorded once. Regarding this clone: What it binds is unknown.

The chain uses TRBV18 and TRBJ2-1, with a weak D call TRBD1 (6 bases). This sequence was found in a woman under 30 in good health and CMV-seropositive. The sequencing input was PBMCs. The CDR3 is CASSPTGNEQFF. The CDR3 nucleotides are TGTGCCAGCTCACCAACAGGGAATGAGCAGTTCTTC.